This T cell receptor beta chain came from a study of blood T cell repertoires in COVID-19. Using immunoSEQ multiplex PCR, the repertoire was profiled, and TCRdb retains in-frame clones only, with some absent. The table includes 35,000 to 50,000 clones, about 75% detected once. V was pared by 6 bases and J by 4 bases, with 6 bases of the junction left unmatched. Germline values: CDR1 MNHEY, CDR2 SMNVEV (reference sequence). CDR3 length: 14 amino acids. Source material: peripheral blood. This sequence joins TRBV27 and TRBJ2-7; 10 bases line up with TRBD1. This TCR was sampled from a man in his 70s with active or convalescent COVID-19. CDR3 DNA: TGTGCCAGCAGCCTAAGACAGGGGGCTTACGAGCAGTACTTC. Protein product: CASSLRQGAYEQYF.